This T cell receptor delta chain derives from a study of γδ T cells in repeated Plasmodium falciparum infection. Study overall: Age- and gender-matched Australian children served as comparison for malaria-exposed Malian children. Over about 640 days, donors received four mosquito-bite P. falciparum NF54 infections. Study-level findings and limits: In Vdelta2-negative, largely Vdelta1+, gammadelta repertoires, repeated controlled infections appeared to drive clonal selection waves.

Regarding this clone: What it binds is unknown. With a far larger clone one base away, a read error is the likely cause. Distinct nucleotide sequences in the sample also encode this CDR3.

Vgamma9/Vdelta2+ and Vdelta2-negative gammadelta T cells were flow-sorted from PBMC for bulk sequencing. The CDR3 totals 15 residues. Germline V gene lookup returns CDR1 TSWWSYY and CDR2 QGS. TCRdb repeated clone calling on the multiplex PCR reads with CATT. The profile covers around 50,000 delta-chain clones, with 1.9% appearing a single time and about 24% taken by the ten largest. The clonotype comes from a pool of human donors (malaria-infected and uninfected, not separated). The sequenced sample was gamma-delta T cells from blood. This chain uses TRDV1 with TRDJ1; D gene unclear. The J gene was missing in TCRdb and was found by matching the end of the DNA to germline. The CDR3 region is CALGEILGYTDKLIF. Written as DNA, the CDR3 is TGTGCTCTTGGGGAAATCTTAGGGTACACTGATAAACTCATCTTT.